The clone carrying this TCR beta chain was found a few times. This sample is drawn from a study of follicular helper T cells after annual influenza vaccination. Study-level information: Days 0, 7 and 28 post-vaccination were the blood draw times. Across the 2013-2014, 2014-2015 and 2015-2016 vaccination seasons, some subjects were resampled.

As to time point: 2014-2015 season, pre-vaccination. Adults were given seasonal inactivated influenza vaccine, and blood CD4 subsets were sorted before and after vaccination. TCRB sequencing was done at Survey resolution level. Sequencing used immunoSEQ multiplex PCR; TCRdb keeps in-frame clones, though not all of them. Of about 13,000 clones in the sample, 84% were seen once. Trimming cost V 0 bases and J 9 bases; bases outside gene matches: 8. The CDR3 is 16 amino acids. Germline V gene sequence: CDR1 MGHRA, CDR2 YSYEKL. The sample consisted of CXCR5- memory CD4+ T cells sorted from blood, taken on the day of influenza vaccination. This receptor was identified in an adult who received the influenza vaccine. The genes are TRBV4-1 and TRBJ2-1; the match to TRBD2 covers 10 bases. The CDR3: CASSQETAGGRGEQFF. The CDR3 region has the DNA TGCGCCAGCAGCCAAGAGACAGCGGGGGGGCGTGGTGAGCAGTTCTTC.